The 10 T cell receptor beta chains in this list originate from one sample, sequenced in a study of CXCR3-negative and CXCR3-positive naive CD8 T cells (dated by TCRdb to the late 2010s). Sequencing was carried out with a NextSeq 550. The Human TCR Profiling Kit (MiLaboratory) was used to make UMI-labeled 5' RACE TRB cDNA libraries. One entry per CDR3 protein sequence results from the TCRdb reprocessing of the reads, with DNA left out. The sample's table covers more than 65,000 distinct CDR3 sequences. The ten largest clones represent nearly 1.5% of the sample. Sequencing used naive CXCR3- CD8+ T cells from blood. Taken with the paper, the label for cell subset or site translates to: CD45RO-CCR7+CD27+CD95- naive CD8+ T cells lacking CXCR3 (TNR3-). The source is a human donor in good health. Some clones in this sample may be carry-over from other donors' samples.

V is TRBV12-3 or TRBV12-4 and J is TRBJ2-1; TCRdb's D gene call, TRBD2, goes unchecked for lack of DNA. There are 18 residues in the CDR3. This CDR3 reads CASSLPGTSGGLYNEQFF.

The CDR3 protein is CASSLVLAGRETQYF. The chain has TRBV5-8 and TRBJ2-5; the TCRdb D gene call, TRBD2, has no DNA to confirm it. There are 15 residues in the CDR3. Looked up from germline, CDR1 is SGHTS and CDR2 is YDEGEE.

The rearrangement links TRBV29-1 to TRBJ2-5; the D gene TCRdb calls, TRBD1, cannot be checked with no DNA. Germline V gene lookup returns CDR1 SQVTM and CDR2 ANQGSEA. This CDR3 has 12 residues. CDR3 loop: CSGTPGQETQYF.

The V call is TRBV5-5, the J call TRBJ2-7; TCRdb proposes TRBD2, but this gene call is untestable without DNA. Germline values: CDR1 SGHKS, CDR2 YYEKEE (reference sequence). The CDR3 covers 16 residues. The CDR3 is CASSFTLAGGLYEQYF.

The chain couples TRBV7-2 to TRBJ1-2. The CDR3 has 14 amino acids. Germline assignment: CDR1 SGHTA and CDR2 FQGNSA. The CDR3 sequence is CASSLGLRGDGYTF.

The gene calls are TRBV5-1 and TRBJ2-1. Germline-derived CDR1 and CDR2 are SGHRS and YFSETQ. The CDR3 spans 15 residues. CDR3: CASSLTPGPDNEQFF. Using reference TRBV5-1 and TRBJ2-1 for the parts outside the CDR3, the full variable domain is KAGVTQTPRYLIKTRGQQVTLSCSPISGHRSVSWYQQTPGQGLQFLFEYFSETQRNKGNFPGRFSGRQFSNSRSEMNVSTLELGDSALYLCASSLTPGPDNEQFFGPGTRLTVL.

J is TRBJ1-1 and V is TRBV27. This CDR3 has 14 residues. The germline gives CDR1 MNHEY, CDR2 SMNVEV (reference sequence). The CDR3 region is CASSSPGLYTEAFF.

The chain's CDR3 is CASSSQRDYLSTDTQYF. The chain joins TRBV28 to TRBJ2-3; TCRdb lists TRBD2, though no DNA is available to test this call. The length of the CDR3 is 17 residues. CDR1 is MDHEN and CDR2 is SYDVKM in the germline V gene.

The genes are TRBV7-9 and TRBJ2-7; the D gene TCRdb calls, TRBD1, cannot be checked with no DNA. The germline V gene has CDR1 SEHNR and CDR2 FQNEAQ (reference sequence). The CDR3 runs to 13 residues. This CDR3 reads CASSLRGPYEQYF.

The rearrangement uses TRBV6-6 and TRBJ1-4; TCRdb designates TRBD1, a call that cannot be tested without DNA. In germline, CDR1 is MNHNY, CDR2 SVGAGI (reference sequence). CDR3 length equals 15 residues. This chain's CDR3 is CASSSGQASNEKLFF.